The next 5 T cell receptor beta chains were all read from a single sample in a study of T cells in Graves' hyperthyroidism and ophthalmopathy. The TCR beta CDR3 regions underwent amplification using RNA transcripts as the source. A first-round RT-PCR of the TCR CDR3 used the HTBI primer set. TCRdb independently ran MiXCR on the multiplex PCR reads; one entry per CDR3 protein. Here the sample spans 550,000 to 700,000 distinct CDR3 sequences, roughly 14% being singletons. The sample was blood. The receptor source for this set is a woman in her forties with Graves' ophthalmopathy.

V usage is TRBV28 and J usage is TRBJ2-7; TRBD1 agrees at 9 bases. The CDR3 consists of 15 residues. Germline V gives CDR1 MDHEN, CDR2 SYDVKM. The V gene end was trimmed by 6 bases and the J gene end by 2 bases; junction bases not matched to a gene: 8. CDR3 loop: CASRGRGQGAYEQYF. The CDR3 DNA sequence: TGTGCCAGCAGGGGAAGGGGACAGGGAGCCTACGAGCAGTACTTC.

There are a few counts of this clonotype. The rearrangement links TRBV9 to TRBJ2-5; no reliable D call. V was clipped by 3 bases and J by 2 bases, with 14 bases between them. This CDR3 is 15 amino acids long. The germline gives CDR1 SGDLS, CDR2 YYNGEE. The CDR3 region has the DNA TGTGCCAGCAGCGAGAACTCGAACCCTCAAGAGACCCAGTACTTC. Protein sequence: CASSENSNPQETQYF. Full variable domain (missing parts from reference TRBV9 and TRBJ2-5): DSGVTQTPKHLITATGQRVTLRCSPRSGDLSVYWYQQSLDQGLQFLIQYYNGEERAKGNILERFSAQQFPDLHSELNLSSLELGDSALYFCASSENSNPQETQYFGPGTRLLVL.

This clonotype was recorded at least ten times. The chain employs TRBV20-1 and TRBJ1-2; 7 positions agree with TRBD1. Germline CDR1 and CDR2: DFQATT and SNEGSKA (reference sequence). This CDR3 has 16 amino acids. With 3 bases clipped from V and 5 bases from J, the junction kept 15 bases outside the gene matches. The CDR3 nucleotides read TGCAGTGCTAGGACCCAATCGACAGGGCGTCAGTATGGCTACACCTTC. Protein sequence: CSARTQSTGRQYGYTF.

This clonotype was counted only a few times. The chain couples TRBV24-1 to TRBJ1-5; TRBD1 might be the D (6 bases). With 4 bases removed from V and 10 bases from J, the gap between germline ends came to 16 bases. The germline V gene has CDR1 KGHDR and CDR2 SFDVKD. This CDR3 is built from 14 residues. The CDR3 DNA is TGTGCCACCAGTGAGCCAGACAGGCCATTTCCCCAGCATTTT. Translated: CATSEPDRPFPQHF.

This clonotype occurred many times. The rearrangement uses TRBV14 and TRBJ2-7; tentatively, D is TRBD1 (5 bases). V was clipped by 2 bases and J by 2 bases, with 13 bases between them. The CDR3 is 15 residues long. CDR1 is SGHDN and CDR2 is FVKESK in the germline V gene. The CDR3 reads CASSQSHRIAYEQYF. CDR3 coding DNA: TGTGCCAGCAGCCAAAGCCACAGGATTGCCTACGAGCAGTACTTC. Variable domain in full (rest from reference TRBV14 and TRBJ2-7): EAGVTQFPSHSVIEKGQTVTLRCDPISGHDNLYWYRRVMGKEIKFLLHFVKESKQDESGMPNNRFLAERTGGTYSTLKVQPAELEDSGVYFCASSQSHRIAYEQYFGPGTRLTVT.